This T cell receptor (beta chain) was sequenced for a study of CD4 T cell repertoires in COVID-19. For the study at large: Relabeled CFSE-low cells, IL-2-expanded for around nine days, met spikes from other coronaviruses. The study's findings and limits: In SARS-CoV and/or HKU1 spike cultures, between 7 and 25% of SARS-CoV-2 clonotypes reappeared.

These patients had recovered from COVID-19 ranging mild to severe. Sequencing was done directly on freshly isolated, uncultured memory T cells. In germline, CDR1 is SGHRS, CDR2 YFSETQ. V lost 0 bases, J lost 3 bases, and 6 bases lay in between. This CDR3 is 14 amino acids long. Assay used: immunoSEQ multiplex PCR; TCRdb lists only in-frame clones, some missing. The data hold approximately 75,000 clones, with approximately 83% observed a single time. Regarding this clone: Its target is not known.

This TCR was recovered from a human donor who had COVID-19. The V call is TRBV5-1, the J call TRBJ1-4, with D unresolved. Sequenced here: CD4+ T cells from peripheral blood, sampled after recovery from COVID-19. The CDR3 protein is CASSLANSNEKLFF. Here the CDR3 DNA reads TGCGCCAGCAGCTTGGCTAACTCTAATGAAAAACTGTTTTTT.